Listed below are T cell receptor beta chains from one sample, sequenced in a study of T cells after yellow fever vaccination. TCRdb used MiXCR to reprocess the 5' RACE reads, holding one entry per CDR3 protein. The sample yields fewer than 450,000 distinct CDR3 sequences, around 10% seen once. The input for sequencing was PBMCs, taken on the day of the first yellow fever vaccination. The receptors shown here come from a man aged 18 to 30 who received the YFV17D yellow fever vaccine. Each CDR3 is given with its conserved first and last residue. A D gene is named only where the DNA matches it firmly. Clone size is stated in some rows and not others, as once, few, many or a class when expanded.

cdr3_length	d_call	v_call	clone_size	j_call	cdr3_nt	cdr3_aa
15	-	TRBV2	few	TRBJ2-2	TGTGCCAGCAGTGAAGGTCTAGGAGGGTACGGGGAGCTGTTTTTT	CASSEGLGGYGELFF
15	-	TRBV4-2	-	TRBJ1-5	TGTGCCAGCAGCCAAGATGGGGGGGCGGCTCAGCCCCAGCATTTT	CASSQDGGAAQPQHF
15	-	TRBV15	few	TRBJ1-5	TGTGCCACCAGCAGGGACAGCCATAGCAATCAGCCCCAGCATTTT	CATSRDSHSNQPQHF
15	TRBD2	TRBV9	many	TRBJ2-1	TGTGCCAGCAGCGTAGGGACTAGCGGGGGAAATGAGCAGTTCTTC	CASSVGTSGGNEQFF
13	-	TRBV7-2	-	TRBJ2-1	TGTGCCAGCAGCTTAGATTGGGGGTATGAGCAGTTCTTC	CASSLDWGYEQFF
16	TRBD1	TRBV14	few	TRBJ1-1	TGTGCCAGCAGCCAGTTAGGACAGGGGGCGATGACTGAAGCTTTCTTT	CASSQLGQGAMTEAFF
12	-	TRBV6-6	few	TRBJ2-7	TGTGCCAGCAGTTATTACCTCTACGAGCAGTACTTC	CASSYYLYEQYF
16	-	TRBV5-8	-	TRBJ2-6	TGTGCCAGCAGCTTGGTACAGATCTCTGGGGCCAACGTCCTGACTTTC	CASSLVQISGANVLTF
12	-	TRBV11-2	few	TRBJ2-7	TGTGCCAGCAGCCGAGACAGATACGAGCAGTACTTC	CASSRDRYEQYF
15	-	TRBV4-2	many	TRBJ1-1	TGTGCCAGCAGCCAAGATGGGCAGCTGAACACTGAAGCTTTCTTT	CASSQDGQLNTEAFF
14	-	TRBV4-2	few	TRBJ1-1	TGTGCCAGCAGCCAAGATCCGGCTAACACTGAAGCTTTCTTT	CASSQDPANTEAFF
12	-	TRBV5-1	-	TRBJ1-2	TGCGCCAGCAGCTTCTCAGGGCATGGCTACACCTTC	CASSFSGHGYTF
15	TRBD2	TRBV7-2	-	TRBJ2-5	TGTGCCAGCAGCTTCGGACTAGCGGGGGCAGAGACCCAGTACTTC	CASSFGLAGAETQYF
12	-	TRBV29-1	many	TRBJ2-5	TGCAGCGTTGACGACGGATTAGAGACCCAGTACTTC	CSVDDGLETQYF
17	TRBD1	TRBV27	many	TRBJ2-1	TGTGCCAGCCGCCGGACGACAGGGGGGGGTTCCTACAATGAGCAGTTCTTC	CASRRTTGGGSYNEQFF
13	-	TRBV6-1	few	TRBJ1-1	TGTGCCAGCAGTCGGGACGAAAGTCCTGAAGCTTTCTTT	CASSRDESPEAFF
15	-	TRBV27	many	TRBJ1-5	TGTGCCAGCAGTTTACGGGGGGGTGGCAATCAGCCCCAGCATTTT	CASSLRGGGNQPQHF
14	-	TRBV5-1	many	TRBJ2-5	TGCGCCAGCAGCTTTTTAGGGGCCCAAGAGACCCAGTACTTC	CASSFLGAQETQYF
15	TRBD1	TRBV24-1	-	TRBJ2-6	TGTGCCACGGAGGACAGGGAATGTGGGGCCAACGTCCTGACTTTC	CATEDRECGANVLTF
14	-	TRBV24-1	-	TRBJ2-1	TGTGCCACCAGTGTTCGCCTTGGGGAAGATGAGCAGTTCTTC	CATSVRLGEDEQFF
13	-	TRBV6-1	few	TRBJ1-1	TGTGCCAGCAGTGAAGGAGAAAACACTGAAGCTTTCTTT	CASSEGENTEAFF
16	-	TRBV18	-	TRBJ2-1	TGTGCCAGCTCCCAGGCAGGGACCACTCCCTACAATGAGCAGTTCTTC	CASSQAGTTPYNEQFF
11	-	TRBV6-5	few	TRBJ2-2	TGTGCCAGCAAAGTCGGCGGGGAGCTGTTTTTT	CASKVGGELFF
15	TRBD1	TRBV7-9	few	TRBJ2-1	TGTGCCAGCAGCTCCCCCGGGACAGGAGACAATGAGCAGTTCTTC	CASSSPGTGDNEQFF
15	-	TRBV12-3/TRBV12-4	-	TRBJ1-5	TGTGCCAGCAGTTCGGGGGGGAACGAAAATCAGCCCCAGCATTTT	CASSSGGNENQPQHF
17	-	TRBV28	few	TRBJ1-6	TGTGCCAGCAGTCCACCGGGGGCAACAGGAGGTAATTCACCCCTCCACTTT	CASSPPGATGGNSPLHF
15	TRBD1	TRBV5-1	few	TRBJ2-2	TGCGCCAGCAGCATCGGACAGGGGAACACCGGGGAGCTGTTTTTT	CASSIGQGNTGELFF
17	-	TRBV19	-	TRBJ2-1	TGTGCCAGTAGTATCGGCGAAGGGATGGGGGAATACAATGAGCAGTTCTTC	CASSIGEGMGEYNEQFF
16	-	TRBV12-3/TRBV12-4	many	TRBJ1-1	TGTGCCAGCACCCTAGAGGGGTTACTGGAATATACTGAAGCTTTCTTT	CASTLEGLLEYTEAFF
15	TRBD2	TRBV5-5	few	TRBJ2-7	TGTGCCAGCAGCTTTAGCGGGGGGCCCCGGAACGAGCAGTACTTC	CASSFSGGPRNEQYF
15	-	TRBV6-2/TRBV6-3	-	TRBJ1-6	TGTGCCAGCAGCCCAGGGGCCATTTACAATTCACCCCTCCACTTT	CASSPGAIYNSPLHF
13	-	TRBV18	-	TRBJ2-3	TGTACCAGCTCCGTACGGGGCACAGATACGCAGTATTTT	CTSSVRGTDTQYF